Only a few counts were recorded for the clone carrying this T cell receptor (beta chain). Clones were sequenced by immunoSEQ multiplex PCR, and TCRdb holds only the in-frame ones, with some missing. The table includes 62,000 or so clones, 88% detected once. This CDR3 has 18 amino acids. Unmatched junction bases numbered 8, after V lost 5 bases and J lost 0 bases. Germline values: CDR1 SGHTA, CDR2 FQGTGA. This sample stems from a study of blood T cell repertoires in COVID-19. Sequenced sample: peripheral blood. This receptor was taken from a human donor in a cohort sampled during active COVID-19. The rearrangement joins TRBV7-3 to TRBJ2-3; 13 nucleotides line up with TRBD2. As DNA, the CDR3 is TGTGCCAGCAGCCCAAAGGGGACTAGCGGGGCTAGCACAGATACGCAGTATTTT. Translation: CASSPKGTSGASTDTQYF.